Shown below are 29 T cell receptor beta chains from a single sample sequenced in a study of blood T cells in healthy people across ages. The authors ran a second PCR of 7 to 11 cycles using a sample-barcoded 5' primer and a J-beta primer mix. TCRdb reprocessed the 5' RACE reads with MiXCR, giving one entry per CDR3 protein. The sample contains more than 500,000 distinct CDR3 sequences, about 26% of which appear only once. A further study also used this sample, focusing on T cells of mothers and their children.

The sequencing input was blood. Every receptor here comes from a boy aged 2-9 years in good health.

The chain is built from TRBV9 and TRBJ2-1; D could derive from TRBD1 or TRBD2 (5 bases each). CDR1 is SGDLS, CDR2 YYNGEE, per germline. CDR3 size: 15 residues. Between the trimmed V and J ends, which lost 3 bases and 8 bases, there was a span of 18 bases. In DNA form, the CDR3 reads TGTGCCAGCAGCGGGGCCCCGGGACCCCGGTATGAGCAGTTCTTC. Amino acid sequence: CASSGAPGPRYEQFF.

The chain uses TRBV13 and TRBJ2-5, with 7 bases aligning to TRBD2. This CDR3 region has 15 residues. Germline values: CDR1 PRHDT, CDR2 FYEKMQ (reference sequence). Trimming removed 2 bases from V and 5 bases from J; junction bases left unmatched: 8. The DNA for the CDR3 is TGTGCCAGCAGCTTATCCCTCTTGGGGGGGGAGACCCAGTACTTC. It translates to CASSLSLLGGETQYF.

The chain couples TRBV6-5 to TRBJ2-5; perhaps TRBD2 as D (6 bases). Matching the DNA end better, TRBJ2-1 makes the J call doubtful. This CDR3 comprises 13 residues. Per the germline V gene, CDR1 is MNHEY and CDR2 is SVGAGI. CDR3 nucleotides: TGTGCCAGCAGTTACGCGGGGCCTACCGAGCAGTTCTTC. Its translation: CASSYAGPTEQFF.

This clonotype was seen only a few times. J is TRBJ2-1 and V is TRBV10-3; 12 nucleotides align to TRBD2. The CDR3 contains 14 residues. V lost 6 bases to trimming and J lost 8 bases; unmatched junction nucleotides: 5. CDR1 is ENHRY and CDR2 is SYGVKD in the germline V gene. CDR3: CAISLAGGGDEQFF. In DNA, the CDR3 is TGTGCCATCAGCCTAGCGGGAGGGGGCGATGAGCAGTTCTTC.

A few counts support this clonotype. One junction end does not reproduce the germline sequence, and a read error may be involved. This chain uses TRBV6-6 with TRBJ1-1, with 10 nucleotides matching TRBD1. The CDR3 consists of 14 residues. CDR1 MNHNY and CDR2 SVGAGI come from the germline V gene (reference sequence). The CDR3 loop reads CASSRDRGYSEALF. CDR3 in DNA: TGTGCCAGCAGTCGGGACAGGGGTTACTCTGAAGCTCTCTTT.

This CDR3 reads CASSLTDTSGANVLTF. The CDR3 DNA sequence: TGTGCCAGCAGCTTAACTGACACATCTGGGGCCAACGTCCTGACTTTC. This chain uses TRBV9 with TRBJ2-6, with D hard to call. The CDR3 totals 16 residues. V was clipped by 4 bases and J by 1 base, with 12 bases between them. Germline V gives CDR1 SGDLS, CDR2 YYNGEE.

The table lists this clonotype with a few counts. The rearrangement links TRBV9 to TRBJ2-5; 7 bases align to TRBD2. The CDR3 is 17 amino acids. Germline V CDR1 and CDR2: SGDLS, YYNGEE. Trimming removed 0 bases from V and 2 bases from J; junction bases left unmatched: 10. CDR3 coding DNA: TGTGCCAGCAGCGTAGGGCTAGCGGCCCCCTCTCAAGAGACCCAGTACTTC. This translates into CASSVGLAAPSQETQYF.

This clonotype showed up just a few times. The V call is TRBV20-1, the J call TRBJ2-2, with a weak D call TRBD1 (6 bases). This CDR3 is 13 amino acids long. In germline, CDR1 is DFQATT, CDR2 SNEGSKA (reference sequence). V lost 3 bases, J lost 4 bases, and 9 bases lay in between. The CDR3 coding sequence is TGCAGTGCTAGGGGGGCAAGCACCGGGGAGCTGTTTTTT. Protein product: CSARGASTGELFF.

The chain uses TRBV12-3 or TRBV12-4 and TRBJ1-1; 7 nucleotides agree with TRBD1. This CDR3 is 15 amino acids long. The V gene end was trimmed by 7 bases and the J gene end by 0 bases; junction bases not matched to a gene: 8. The CDR3 region is CASKDRAYLNTEAFF. CDR3 nucleotides: TGTGCCAGCAAAGACAGGGCGTACTTGAACACTGAAGCTTTCTTT.

This clonotype showed up just a few times. The chain carries TRBV5-1 and TRBJ2-6, with D possibly matching TRBD1 (6 bases). The germline V gene has CDR1 SGHRS and CDR2 YFSETQ. The CDR3 contains 16 residues. The V and J ends lost 4 bases and 4 bases respectively, with 15 bases between them. The CDR3 sequence: CASSDSWGRGANVLTF. CDR3 nucleotides: TGCGCCAGCAGCGACAGCTGGGGGCGAGGGGCCAACGTCCTGACTTTC.

In its sample, this clonotype was seen a few times. V is TRBV5-1 and J is TRBJ1-6; D unresolved. Germline CDR1 is SGHRS and CDR2 is YFSETQ. V lost 4 bases, J lost 7 bases, and 12 bases lay in between. This CDR3 spans 14 amino acids. The CDR3 reads CASSPDGPNSPLHF. Here the CDR3 DNA reads TGCGCCAGCAGCCCCGACGGGCCCAATTCACCCCTCCACTTT.

This clonotype was seen a few times. CDR3: CASSQQGHNEQFF. CDR3 nucleotide sequence: TGTGCCAGCAGTCAACAGGGCCACAATGAGCAGTTCTTC. The V and J genes are TRBV6-6 and TRBJ2-1; D perhaps matches TRBD1 (6 bases). The CDR3 consists of 13 residues. Trimming took 5 bases from V and 5 from J, leaving 10 bases between them. Per germline, CDR1 MNHNY and CDR2 SVGAGI (reference sequence).

This rearrangement joins TRBV7-9 to TRBJ2-1; 11 bases match TRBD2. Germline loops: CDR1 SEHNR, CDR2 FQNEAQ (reference sequence). After removal of 5 bases from V and 0 bases from J, the junction contained 6 bases not matched to a gene. The CDR3 runs 17 residues. The DNA for the CDR3 is TGTGCCAGCAGCATACTAGCGGGAGAGAGCTCCTACAATGAGCAGTTCTTC. Translation: CASSILAGESSYNEQFF.

This clonotype turned up a few times. J is TRBJ2-1 and V is TRBV7-2, with a possible D match to TRBD2 (6 bases). Germline CDR1 and CDR2: SGHTA and FQGNSA. This CDR3 is 15 amino acids long. Trimming cost V 5 bases and J 2 bases, with 13 bases left between them. CDR3 loop: CASSQGGSTYNEQFF. For the CDR3, the DNA is TGTGCCAGCAGCCAAGGAGGGTCGACCTACAATGAGCAGTTCTTC.

A few counts support this clonotype. This rearrangement joins TRBV2 to TRBJ1-1, with TRBD1 matching over 12 bases. The CDR3 is 17 residues long. Germline V gene data show CDR1 as SNHLY and CDR2 as FYNNEI. The V segment lost 8 bases and the J segment 5 bases; nucleotides outside the gene matches: 15. The DNA for the CDR3 is TGTGCCAGCCTGCTTGTGGGACAGGGGGCGGGGGAAACTGAAGCTTTCTTT. Translation gives CASLLVGQGAGETEAFF.

Notes on this clonotype: One end of the junction varies from germline; a read error may be responsible. The J gene is TRBJ2-1, the V gene TRBV7-2, with a weak D call TRBD2 (7 bases). Germline V CDR1 and CDR2: SGHTA, FQGNSA. The CDR3 has 14 amino acids. As DNA, the CDR3 is TGTGCCAGCGGTTTTCGAAGGGGGGGTAATGAGCGGTTCTTC. Amino acids: CASGFRRGGNERFF. The full variable domain, completed using reference TRBV7-2 and TRBJ2-1, is GAGVSQSPSNKVTEKGKDVELRCDPISGHTALYWYRQSLGQGLEFLIYFQGNSAPDKSGLPSDRFSAERTGGSVSTLTIQRTQQEDSAVYLCASGFRRGGNERFFGPGTRLTVL.

This clonotype has more than one count but fewer than ten. The V gene is TRBV2, the J gene TRBJ2-5; D ambiguous. In germline, CDR1 is SNHLY, CDR2 FYNNEI. The CDR3 is 14 amino acids. The V end lost 6 bases, the J end lost 5 bases, and 16 bases lay between the germline ends. CDR3 bases: TGTGCCAGCAGGTCGTCTGGGTTCTGGGAGACCCAGTACTTC. Residues: CASRSSGFWETQYF.

This clonotype has more than one count but fewer than ten. The DNA of the CDR3 is TGCAGTGCTAGGCTACAAATACCGGGCGAGCAGTACTTC. Translated, it gives CSARLQIPGEQYF. The chain has TRBV20-1 and TRBJ2-7; unclear D gene. Trimming stripped 3 bases from V and 6 bases from J, with 15 bases between. This CDR3 contains 13 residues. CDR1 is DFQATT and CDR2 is SNEGSKA in the germline V gene (reference sequence).

This clonotype has more than one count but fewer than ten. This chain links TRBV3-1 with TRBJ1-1; D not resolved. V lost 0 bases and J 4 bases, leaving 9 bases between the germline ends. CDR3 length equals 14 residues. CDR1 is LGHDT, CDR2 YNNKEL, per germline (reference sequence). CDR3 bases: TGTGCCAGCAGCCAAGAGTCCCTCGGCACTGAAGCTTTCTTT. It specifies CASSQESLGTEAFF.

The CDR3 sequence is CSARDGPGEKDTF. CDR3 DNA: TGCAGTGCTAGAGACGGCCCGGGGGAAAAGGACACCTTC. The rearrangement uses TRBV20-1 and TRBJ1-2, with D maybe TRBD1 (5 bases). CDR3 size: 13 residues. The V gene lost 0 bases and the J gene lost 12 bases, with 17 bases spanning the gap. Germline loops: CDR1 DFQATT, CDR2 SNEGSKA (reference sequence).

The chain recombines TRBV6-2 or TRBV6-3 with TRBJ2-5, with D perhaps matching TRBD1 or TRBD2 (6 bases each). The J call could be wrong; TRBJ2-1 is a better fit for the DNA end. CDR3 length: 15 residues. Germline values: CDR1 MNHEY, CDR2 SVGEGT. The CDR3 region has the DNA TGTGCCAGCAGTTACGTTTGGGGGGCAGGCGCTGAGCAGTTCTTC. It encodes CASSYVWGAGAEQFF.

The V and J genes are TRBV2 and TRBJ2-4; 7 bases match TRBD2. CDR1 and CDR2 (germline): SNHLY, FYNNEI. This CDR3 region has 14 residues. Unmatched junction bases numbered 10, after V lost 6 bases and J lost 8 bases. The CDR3 sequence is CASRASGRWDIQYF. CDR3 DNA sequence: TGTGCCAGCAGGGCTAGCGGCCGCTGGGACATTCAGTACTTC.

This clonotype has a handful of counts. This chain links TRBV6-1 with TRBJ2-2; D remains unclear. Trimming left V 6 bases short and J 1 base short, with 15 bases between. Germline CDR1 is MNHNS and CDR2 is SASEGT. The CDR3 length is 16 residues. CDR3 region: CASSFRHLGNTGELFF. CDR3 DNA: TGTGCCAGCAGCTTCCGACACCTCGGGAACACCGGGGAGCTGTTTTTT.

The chain combines TRBV10-3 with TRBJ2-7; the match to TRBD2 covers 11 bases. After removal of 6 bases from V and 2 bases from J, the junction contained 0 bases not matched to a gene. In germline, CDR1 is ENHRY, CDR2 SYGVKD. The CDR3 is 13 amino acids. CDR3 nucleotide sequence: TGTGCCATCAGACTAGCGGGGGCCTACGAGCAGTACTTC. Protein product: CAIRLAGAYEQYF.

V usage is TRBV9 and J usage is TRBJ2-5; 8 bases fit TRBD2. The J call may be faulty, since TRBJ2-1 better matches the DNA end. The length of the CDR3 is 15 residues. Germline V gives CDR1 SGDLS, CDR2 YYNGEE. In DNA form, the CDR3 reads TGTGCCAGCAGCGTGAGGGGACTAGGGTTTCATGAGCAGTTCTTC. It yields the protein CASSVRGLGFHEQFF.

The chain employs TRBV6-2 or TRBV6-3 and TRBJ2-1; the match to TRBD2 covers 11 bases. The junction had 6 bases not matched to a gene; V was cut back by 1 base and J by 10 bases. This CDR3 is 15 amino acids long. From germline, CDR1 is MNHEY and CDR2 SVGEGT. CDR3 nucleotide sequence: TGTGCCAGCAGTTACTTGGGACTAGCGGTCATAGAGCAGTTCTTC. This sequence encodes CASSYLGLAVIEQFF.

This rearrangement joins TRBV5-4 to TRBJ2-2; 8 bases are a match to TRBD2. The V gene's germline CDR1 is SGHNT and CDR2 YYREEE (reference sequence). There are 16 residues in the CDR3. Trimming at V came to 5 bases and at J to 6 bases, leaving 12 bases not matched to a gene. CDR3 sequence: CASRVAGFPAPGELFF. CDR3 in DNA: TGTGCCAGCAGGGTAGCGGGGTTCCCCGCACCCGGGGAGCTGTTTTTT.

The gene calls are TRBV29-1 and TRBJ1-1, with D hard to call. Trimming took off 2 bases at V and 2 bases at J, with 6 bases between the two ends. CDR3 length: 12 residues. CDR1 is SQVTM and CDR2 is ANQGSEA in the germline V gene. This CDR3 is CSVEMVNTEAFF. The CDR3 DNA reads TGCAGCGTTGAAATGGTCAACACTGAAGCTTTCTTT.

This clonotype was picked up a small number of times. This sequence joins TRBV9 and TRBJ1-5, with a weak D call TRBD1 (5 bases). Trimming pared 2 bases from V and 0 bases from J, leaving 6 bases between. Germline CDR1 is SGDLS and CDR2 is YYNGEE. CDR3 length: 14 amino acids. The chain's CDR3 is CASSVTDSNQPQHF. CDR3 bases: TGTGCCAGCAGCGTGACAGATAGCAATCAGCCCCAGCATTTT.